Here is one TCR beta chain with its context. This record belongs to a study of blood T cell repertoires in COVID-19. This CDR3 comprises 11 residues. Germline loops: CDR1 DFQATT, CDR2 SNEGSKA (reference sequence). V lost 3 bases to trimming and J lost 4 bases, with 6 bases between them. Participants' own reports of clinical history determined their cohort assignment. Sequencing was performed with immunoSEQ multiplex PCR; in TCRdb, only in-frame clones are kept and a portion is missing. The table shows about 270,000 clones, with about nine tenths occurring only once. Sequenced sample: PBMCs or T cells enriched from blood (not recorded which). This sequence was found in a woman in her forties or fifties who had recovered from COVID-19. The gene calls are TRBV20-1 and TRBJ1-1; D is undetermined. The CDR3 here is CSASPSTEAFF. The CDR3 DNA reads TGCAGTGCTAGCCCGAGCACTGAAGCTTTCTTT.